This T cell receptor beta chain was sequenced during a study of T cell responses to AZD1222 COVID-19 vaccine. About this clone itself: Its specificity is unknown.

The germline V gene encodes CDR1 MNHEY and CDR2 SMNVEV (reference sequence). The CDR3 loop spans 14 amino acids. V was pared by 3 bases and J by 0 bases, with 8 bases between. Study-level points and caveats: Nearly half of spike-specific TCRs reportedly target unmutated variant regions. Donors were largely white British and mainly female; clonal diversity was possibly underestimated. After two AZD1222 doses, spike-specific TCR breadth and depth rose versus day 0. Vaccine-associated CD4 TCRs spanned spike, dominant at 160-218 and 743-854.

The repertoire was sequenced with immunoSEQ multiplex PCR; TCRdb's copy has only in-frame clones and lacks some. The data hold under 250,000 clones, with approximately 94% observed a single time. Specimen: peripheral blood, collected on day 0 of MenACWY control vaccination. The receptor was derived from an adult in good health. The chain recombines TRBV27 with TRBJ1-2; unclear D gene. The CDR3 DNA reads TGTGCCAGCAGTTTTTCGGGGTCTAACTATGGCTACACCTTC. This gives the protein CASSFSGSNYGYTF.